The 20 T cell receptor beta chains presented below share a single source sample, sequenced in a study of T cells after yellow fever vaccination. Via MiXCR, TCRdb re-called the 5' RACE reads, giving one row per CDR3 protein. The table includes approximately 31,000 distinct CDR3 sequences, approximately 10% detected once. Sequenced material: PBMCs, either bulk or a sorted T-cell subset (CD4+, CD8+, memory, or dextramer-sorted; not recorded which), taken approximately 16 days after the first yellow fever vaccination. Source of these receptors: a man younger than 35 who received the YFV17D yellow fever vaccine.

This clonotype was detected many times. The V and J genes are TRBV7-2 and TRBJ2-1, with a tentative D call TRBD2 (6 bases). Germline V gene lookup returns CDR1 SGHTA and CDR2 FQGNSA. Trimming cost V 5 bases and J 4 bases, with 12 bases left between them. The CDR3 consists of 14 residues. The CDR3 is CASSPPEGYNEQFF. In DNA form, the CDR3 reads TGTGCCAGCAGCCCGCCGGAGGGGTACAATGAGCAGTTCTTC. The full variable domain, with the rest looked up from reference TRBV7-2 and TRBJ2-1, is GAGVSQSPSNKVTEKGKDVELRCDPISGHTALYWYRQSLGQGLEFLIYFQGNSAPDKSGLPSDRFSAERTGGSVSTLTIQRTQQEDSAVYLCASSPPEGYNEQFFGPGTRLTVL.

This clonotype was detected ten times or more. The rearrangement links TRBV7-2 to TRBJ2-5; no clear D. CDR1 is SGHTA and CDR2 is FQGNSA in the germline V gene. The CDR3 contains 17 residues. Trimming removed 1 base from V and 3 bases from J, with 18 bases in between. The CDR3 DNA reads TGTGCCAGCAGCTTAGGGGCCCGGTGGTTCCGCAAAGAGACCCAGTACTTC. It codes for CASSLGARWFRKETQYF.

There are many counts of this clonotype. The rearrangement joins TRBV6-5 to TRBJ1-6; 10 positions match TRBD1. Per germline, CDR1 MNHEY and CDR2 SVGAGI. The V segment lost 4 bases and the J segment 4 bases; nucleotides outside the gene matches: 7. This CDR3 spans 17 amino acids. The CDR3 coding sequence is TGTGCCAGCAGTTCCTCAGGGGACAGGGGATATAATTCACCCCTCCACTTT. Amino acid sequence: CASSSSGDRGYNSPLHF.

The table lists this clonotype with many counts. V gene TRBV6-6 combines with J gene TRBJ2-5; the D is unclear. Germline lookup yields CDR1 MNHNY and CDR2 SVGAGI (reference sequence). The CDR3 length is 11 residues. V was shortened by 4 bases and J by 9 bases, with 9 bases between the two germline ends. The CDR3, as DNA: TGTGCCAGCAGTTTCTCCTGGGCCCAGTACTTC. Translation: CASSFSWAQYF.

This clonotype was picked up many times. The chain links TRBV29-1 to TRBJ2-5, with TRBD1 as a possible D gene (5 bases). Trimming pared 5 bases from V and 0 bases from J, leaving 7 bases between. Germline V gives CDR1 SQVTM, CDR2 ANQGSEA. The CDR3 sequence is 12 residues long. The DNA of the CDR3 is TGCAGCGTTTTGACAGACCAAGAGACCCAGTACTTC. Its translation: CSVLTDQETQYF.

Ten or more counts support this clonotype. V is TRBV3-1 and J is TRBJ2-5; 12 bases match TRBD2. Germline CDR1 LGHDT, CDR2 YNNKEL (reference sequence). The V and J ends lost 0 bases and 7 bases, in that order; junction bases with no gene match: 6. The CDR3 consists of 16 residues. Here the CDR3 DNA reads TGTGCCAGCAGCCAAGATCTTACTAGCGGGGGGCGGACCCAGTACTTC. It yields the protein CASSQDLTSGGRTQYF.

The J gene is TRBJ2-2, the V gene TRBV6-1; no definite D call. This CDR3 spans 14 amino acids. The germline gives CDR1 MNHNS, CDR2 SASEGT. Trimming took off 6 bases at V and 7 bases at J, with 15 bases between the two ends. The CDR3 sequence: CASRALLGNGELFF. The CDR3 coding sequence is TGTGCCAGCAGAGCCCTCCTGGGGAACGGGGAGCTGTTTTTT.

This clonotype was picked up many times. V gene TRBV7-2 combines with J gene TRBJ2-3; D may be TRBD2 (6 bases). V lost 3 bases to trimming and J lost 1 base, with 14 bases between them. This CDR3 region has 16 residues. Germline V gene data show CDR1 as SGHTA and CDR2 as FQGNSA. CDR3 in amino acids: CASSLRSGSGTDTQYF. The CDR3 DNA reads TGTGCCAGCAGCTTGCGATCCGGGAGCGGCACAGATACGCAGTATTTT.

This clonotype was recorded many times. V usage is TRBV18 and J usage is TRBJ2-3, with 9 bases that match TRBD2. With 1 base clipped from V and 2 bases from J, the junction kept 4 bases outside the gene matches. The CDR3 has 16 amino acids. The V gene's germline CDR1 is KGHSH and CDR2 LQKENI. The CDR3 here is CASSPLRGGSTDTQYF. CDR3 in DNA: TGTGCCAGCTCACCACTGCGGGGGGGTTCCACAGATACGCAGTATTTT.

The table lists this clonotype with many counts. The chain couples TRBV30 to TRBJ1-2; D is undetermined. V shed 2 bases and J shed 3 bases, with 7 bases lying between them. Germline values: CDR1 GTSNPN, CDR2 SVGIG (reference sequence). The CDR3 contains 12 residues. The CDR3 here is CAWSQVDYGYTF. The DNA for the CDR3 is TGTGCCTGGAGTCAAGTAGACTATGGCTACACCTTC. Supplemented by reference TRBV30 and TRBJ1-2, the full variable domain reads SQTIHQWPATLVQPVGSPLSLECTVEGTSNPNLYWYRQAAGRGLQLLFYSVGIGQISSEVPQNLSASRPQDRQFILSSKKLLLSDSGFYLCAWSQVDYGYTFGSGTRLTVV.

This clonotype was seen many times. V is TRBV7-2 and J is TRBJ1-4; TRBD1 might be the D (5 bases). V was cut by 1 base and J by 7 bases, with 13 bases left in between. The CDR3 is 15 amino acids. From germline, CDR1 is SGHTA and CDR2 FQGNSA. The CDR3 coding sequence is TGTGCCAGCAGCTTAGTTCCAGGGAGAATTGAAAAACTGTTTTTT. This gives the protein CASSLVPGRIEKLFF.

This clonotype has ten or more counts. Written as DNA, the CDR3 is TGTGCCAGCAGCCCCCTGACTAGCGGGGGCGCGAACACCGGGGAGCTGTTTTTT. Encoded protein: CASSPLTSGGANTGELFF. The J gene is TRBJ2-2, the V gene TRBV4-2, with 12 bases identical to TRBD2. The CDR3 runs 18 residues. The trim removed 4 bases at V and 0 bases at J, leaving 6 bases unmatched. Germline-derived CDR1 and CDR2 are LGHNA and YNFKEQ.

The sample holds many counts of this clonotype. The chain combines TRBV7-2 with TRBJ2-3, with unresolved D. There are 14 residues in the CDR3. V shed 3 bases and J shed 1 base, with 8 bases lying between them. Germline CDR1 SGHTA, CDR2 FQGNSA. In DNA form, the CDR3 reads TGTGCCAGCAGCTTGGGATGGGGCACAGATACGCAGTATTTT. Translating gives CASSLGWGTDTQYF. The variable domain in full, completed from reference TRBV7-2 and TRBJ2-3, reads GAGVSQSPSNKVTEKGKDVELRCDPISGHTALYWYRQSLGQGLEFLIYFQGNSAPDKSGLPSDRFSAERTGGSVSTLTIQRTQQEDSAVYLCASSLGWGTDTQYFGPGTRLTVL.

This clonotype was counted at least ten times. V gene TRBV6-5 combines with J gene TRBJ1-6, with D hard to call. With 6 bases removed from V and 9 bases from J, the gap between germline ends came to 18 bases. The germline gives CDR1 MNHEY, CDR2 SVGAGI. The CDR3 sequence is 15 residues long. In DNA form, the CDR3 reads TGTGCCAGCAGAAACGTTGACTTCGTAGGTTCACCCCTCCACTTT. It encodes CASRNVDFVGSPLHF.

This clonotype was seen ten or more times. J is TRBJ2-2 and V is TRBV20-1; D might be TRBD1 or TRBD2, each matching 7 bases. This CDR3 comprises 18 residues. Deletions cut 6 bases from V and 2 bases from J, with 25 bases between. Germline values: CDR1 DFQATT, CDR2 SNEGSKA (reference sequence). CDR3 coding DNA: TGCAGTGCCCCCGTCGCAGGGGGGGGCCTGTATAACACCGGGGAGCTGTTTTTT. Its translation: CSAPVAGGGLYNTGELFF.

This clonotype occurred many times. This chain uses TRBV29-1 with TRBJ2-1, with unresolved D. Germline V gene lookup returns CDR1 SQVTM and CDR2 ANQGSEA. The CDR3 consists of 13 residues. Trimming removed 4 bases from V and 5 bases from J, with 12 bases in between. This chain's CDR3 is CSVAPRFNNEQFF. CDR3 in DNA: TGCAGCGTTGCTCCGCGATTCAACAATGAGCAGTTCTTC.

This clonotype occurred many times. This chain links TRBV5-6 with TRBJ2-3, with D tentatively TRBD1 (6 bases). Germline V gives CDR1 SGHDT, CDR2 YYEEEE. The V gene lost 10 bases and the J gene lost 6 bases, with 18 bases spanning the gap. The CDR3 contains 13 residues. The CDR3 DNA is TGTGCCTGGGGCGCAGGGGCGAGGGATACGCAGTATTTT. Residues: CAWGAGARDTQYF.

This clonotype was seen many times. The rearrangement links TRBV20-1 to TRBJ2-1; TRBD1 matches 9 bases. Germline CDR1 reads DFQATT; CDR2 reads SNEGSKA (reference sequence). The CDR3 runs to 14 residues. With 3 bases clipped from V and 8 bases from J, the junction kept 8 bases outside the gene matches. As DNA, the CDR3 is TGCAGTGCTAGGGACAGGGGCCCCTGGGATGAGCAGTTCTTC. Translation: CSARDRGPWDEQFF.

In its sample, this clonotype was seen many times. This chain links TRBV12-3 or TRBV12-4 with TRBJ2-6; TRBD2 might be the D (5 bases). The V gene lost 8 bases and the J gene lost 1 base, with 15 bases spanning the gap. The CDR3 sequence is 16 residues long. CDR3 DNA: TGTGCCAGCCAGTCTAGCCTTTCTTCTGGGGCCAACGTCCTGACTTTC. Protein: CASQSSLSSGANVLTF.

This clonotype was counted ten times or more. The J gene is TRBJ1-2, the V gene TRBV12-3 or TRBV12-4; a weak D match, TRBD1 (5 bases). This CDR3 region has 15 residues. Trimming took off 1 base at V and 4 bases at J, with 13 bases between the two ends. This chain's CDR3 is CASSLGGTGGYGYTF. CDR3 DNA: TGTGCCAGCAGTTTAGGAGGGACCGGCGGCTATGGCTACACCTTC.